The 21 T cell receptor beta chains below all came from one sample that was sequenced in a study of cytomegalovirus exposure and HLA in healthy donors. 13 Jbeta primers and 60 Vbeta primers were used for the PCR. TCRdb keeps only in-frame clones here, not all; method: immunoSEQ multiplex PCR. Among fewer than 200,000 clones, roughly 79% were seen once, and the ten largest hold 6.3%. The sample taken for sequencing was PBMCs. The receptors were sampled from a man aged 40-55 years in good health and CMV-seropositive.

CDR3 in amino acids: CASRPGTGTSERKQYF. CDR3 coding DNA: TGCGCCAGCAGACCAGGGACCGGGACTAGCGAACGCAAACAGTACTTC. The chain uses TRBV5-1 and TRBJ2-7, with 10 bases identical to TRBD2. The CDR3 is 16 residues long. Germline V gene sequence: CDR1 SGHRS, CDR2 YFSETQ. Unmatched junction bases numbered 18, after V lost 5 bases and J lost 10 bases.

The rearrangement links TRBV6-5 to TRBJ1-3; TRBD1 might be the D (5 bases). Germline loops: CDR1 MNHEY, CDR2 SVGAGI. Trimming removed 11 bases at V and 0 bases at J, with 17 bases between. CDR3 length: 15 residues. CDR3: CAAQGGSLSGNTIYF. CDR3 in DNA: TGTGCCGCCCAGGGCGGTTCACTCTCTGGAAACACCATATATTTT.

The CDR3, as DNA: TGTGCCACCAGCAGAGATGGGCTCGCGGACTCCCAAGAGACCCAGTACTTC. This codes for CATSRDGLADSQETQYF. V usage is TRBV15 and J usage is TRBJ2-5; weak D call: TRBD2 (5 bases). CDR3 length: 17 residues. Trimming removed 0 bases from V and 1 base from J, with 15 bases in between. Germline V gene lookup returns CDR1 LNHNV and CDR2 YYDKDF (reference sequence).

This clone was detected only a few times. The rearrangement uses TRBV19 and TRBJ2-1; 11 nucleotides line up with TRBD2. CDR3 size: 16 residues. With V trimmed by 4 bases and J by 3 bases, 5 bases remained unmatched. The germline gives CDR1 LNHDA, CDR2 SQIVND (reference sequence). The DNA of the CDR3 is TGTGCCAGTAGTAGTAGCGGGAGGGCGGTCTACAATGAGCAGTTCTTC. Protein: CASSSSGRAVYNEQFF.

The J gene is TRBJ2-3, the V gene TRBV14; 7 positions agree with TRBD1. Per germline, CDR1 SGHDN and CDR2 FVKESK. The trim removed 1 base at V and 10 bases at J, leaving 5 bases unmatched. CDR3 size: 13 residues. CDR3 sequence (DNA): TGTGCCAGCAGCCAAGGAACGGGGACAGCGCAGTATTTT. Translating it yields CASSQGTGTAQYF.

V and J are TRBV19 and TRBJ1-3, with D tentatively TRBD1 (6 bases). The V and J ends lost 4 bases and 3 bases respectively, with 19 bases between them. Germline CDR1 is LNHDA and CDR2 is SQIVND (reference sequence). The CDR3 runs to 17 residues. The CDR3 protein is CASSNRRTVAFGNTIYF. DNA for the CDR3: TGTGCCAGTAGTAACCGACGGACAGTAGCGTTTGGAAACACCATATATTTT.

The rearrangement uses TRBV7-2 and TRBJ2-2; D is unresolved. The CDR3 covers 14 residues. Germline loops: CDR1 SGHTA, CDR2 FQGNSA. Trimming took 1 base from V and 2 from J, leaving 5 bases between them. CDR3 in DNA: TGTGCCAGCAGCTTAGGCAGAAACACCGGGGAGCTGTTTTTT. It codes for CASSLGRNTGELFF. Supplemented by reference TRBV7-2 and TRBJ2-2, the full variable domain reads GAGVSQSPSNKVTEKGKDVELRCDPISGHTALYWYRQSLGQGLEFLIYFQGNSAPDKSGLPSDRFSAERTGGSVSTLTIQRTQQEDSAVYLCASSLGRNTGELFFGEGSRLTVL.

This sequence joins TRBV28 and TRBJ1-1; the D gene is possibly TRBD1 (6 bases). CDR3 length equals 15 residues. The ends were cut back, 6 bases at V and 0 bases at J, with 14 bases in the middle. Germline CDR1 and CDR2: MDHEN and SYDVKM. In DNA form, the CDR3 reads TGTGCCAGCAGCCCCGCCGGGACAATGAACACTGAAGCTTTCTTT. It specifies CASSPAGTMNTEAFF.

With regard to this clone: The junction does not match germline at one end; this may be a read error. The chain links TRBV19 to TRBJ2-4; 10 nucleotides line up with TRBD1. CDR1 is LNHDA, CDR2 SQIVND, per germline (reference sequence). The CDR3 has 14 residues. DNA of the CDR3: TGTGCCAGTAGTCCCGGACAGGGGGAAAACAGTCAGTACTTC. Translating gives CASSPGQGENSQYF.

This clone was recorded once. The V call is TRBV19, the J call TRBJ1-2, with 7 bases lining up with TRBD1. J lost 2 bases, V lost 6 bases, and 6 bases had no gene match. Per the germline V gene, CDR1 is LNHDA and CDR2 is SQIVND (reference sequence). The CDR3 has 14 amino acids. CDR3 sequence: CASRMLGQNYGYTF. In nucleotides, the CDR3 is TGTGCCAGTAGAATGCTGGGACAGAACTATGGCTACACCTTC.

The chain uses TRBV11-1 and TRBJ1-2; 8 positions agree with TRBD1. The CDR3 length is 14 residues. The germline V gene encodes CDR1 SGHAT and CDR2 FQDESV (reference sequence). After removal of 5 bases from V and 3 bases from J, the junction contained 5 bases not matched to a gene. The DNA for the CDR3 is TGTGCCAGCAGCGAAACAGGGGGGGACTATGGCTACACCTTC. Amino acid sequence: CASSETGGDYGYTF.

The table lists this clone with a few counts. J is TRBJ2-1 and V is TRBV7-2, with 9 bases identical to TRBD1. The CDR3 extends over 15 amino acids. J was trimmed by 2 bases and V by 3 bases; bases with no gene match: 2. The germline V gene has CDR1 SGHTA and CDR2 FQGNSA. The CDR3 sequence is CASSFDRGTYNEQFF. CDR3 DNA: TGTGCCAGCAGCTTTGACAGGGGGACCTACAATGAGCAGTTCTTC.

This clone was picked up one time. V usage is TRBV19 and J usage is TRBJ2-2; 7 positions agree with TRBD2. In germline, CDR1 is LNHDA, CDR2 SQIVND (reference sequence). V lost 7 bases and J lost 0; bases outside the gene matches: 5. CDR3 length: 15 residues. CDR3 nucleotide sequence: TGTGCCAGTACCCAAGCGGGAACGAACACCGGGGAGCTGTTTTTT. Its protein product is CASTQAGTNTGELFF. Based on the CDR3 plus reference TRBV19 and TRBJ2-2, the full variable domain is DGGITQSPKYLFRKEGQNVTLSCEQNLNHDAMYWYRQDPGQGLRLIYYSQIVNDFQKGDIAEGYSVSREKKESFPLTVTSAQKNPTAFYLCASTQAGTNTGELFFGEGSRLTVL.

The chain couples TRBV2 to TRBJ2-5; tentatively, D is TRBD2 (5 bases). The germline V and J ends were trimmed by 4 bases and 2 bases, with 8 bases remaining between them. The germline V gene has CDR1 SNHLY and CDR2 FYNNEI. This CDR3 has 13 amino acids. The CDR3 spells CASSGTLQETQYF. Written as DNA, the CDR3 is TGTGCCAGCAGTGGGACTTTGCAAGAGACCCAGTACTTC.

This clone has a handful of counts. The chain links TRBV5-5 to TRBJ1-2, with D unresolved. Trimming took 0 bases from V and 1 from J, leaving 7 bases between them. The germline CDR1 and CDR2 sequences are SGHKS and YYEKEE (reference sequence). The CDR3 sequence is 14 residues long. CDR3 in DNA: TGTGCCAGCAGCTTGGGCGTCGGTAACTATGGCTACACCTTC. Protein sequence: CASSLGVGNYGYTF. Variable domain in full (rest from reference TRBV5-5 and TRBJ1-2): DAGVTQSPTHLIKTRGQQVTLRCSPISGHKSVSWYQQVLGQGPQFIFQYYEKEERGRGNFPDRFSARQFPNYSSELNVNALLLGDSALYLCASSLGVGNYGYTFGSGTRLTVV.

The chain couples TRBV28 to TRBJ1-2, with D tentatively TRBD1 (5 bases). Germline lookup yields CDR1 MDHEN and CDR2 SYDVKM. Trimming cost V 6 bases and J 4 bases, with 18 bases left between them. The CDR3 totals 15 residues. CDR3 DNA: TGTGCCAGCAGAACGACGGGGCAGGGAGGCTATGGCTACACCTTC. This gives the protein CASRTTGQGGYGYTF.

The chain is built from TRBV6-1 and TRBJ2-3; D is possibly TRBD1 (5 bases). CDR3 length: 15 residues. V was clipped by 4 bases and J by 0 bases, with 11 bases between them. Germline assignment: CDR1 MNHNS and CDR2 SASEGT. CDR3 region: CASSVGVSSTDTQYF. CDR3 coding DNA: TGTGCCAGCAGTGTAGGGGTATCTAGCACAGATACGCAGTATTTT.

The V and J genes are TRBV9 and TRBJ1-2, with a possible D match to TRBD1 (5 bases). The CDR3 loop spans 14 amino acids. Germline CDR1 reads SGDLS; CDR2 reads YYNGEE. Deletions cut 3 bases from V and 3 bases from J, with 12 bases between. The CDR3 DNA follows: TGTGCCAGCAGCGGGGGGGGAGGGGACTATGGCTACACCTTC. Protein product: CASSGGGGDYGYTF.

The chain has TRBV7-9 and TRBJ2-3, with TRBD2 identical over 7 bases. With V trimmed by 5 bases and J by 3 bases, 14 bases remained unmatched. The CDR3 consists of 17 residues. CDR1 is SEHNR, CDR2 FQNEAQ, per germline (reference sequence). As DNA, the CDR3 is TGTGCCAGCAGCCCCTCATGGGGGAGGGCCTTGACAGATACGCAGTATTTT. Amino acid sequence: CASSPSWGRALTDTQYF.

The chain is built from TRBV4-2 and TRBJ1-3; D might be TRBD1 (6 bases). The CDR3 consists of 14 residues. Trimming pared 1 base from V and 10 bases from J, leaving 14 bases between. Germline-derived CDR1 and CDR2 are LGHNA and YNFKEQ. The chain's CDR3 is CASSQGGSGTTIYF. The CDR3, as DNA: TGTGCCAGCAGCCAAGGAGGGTCCGGGACAACCATATATTTT.

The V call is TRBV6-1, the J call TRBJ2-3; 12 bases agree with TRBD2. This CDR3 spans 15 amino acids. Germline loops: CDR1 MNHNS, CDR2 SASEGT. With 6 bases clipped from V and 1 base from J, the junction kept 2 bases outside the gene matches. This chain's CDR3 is CASRRLAGGTDTQYF. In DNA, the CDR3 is TGTGCCAGCAGAAGACTAGCGGGAGGCACAGATACGCAGTATTTT.